This is a list of T cell receptor beta chains from one sample in a study of blood T cell repertoires in COVID-19. Some clones are missing from TCRdb's copy, which holds only in-frame ones; the method was immunoSEQ multiplex PCR. The sample yields about 170,000 clones, around 90% seen once. Sequencing used peripheral blood. These receptor sequences come from a man younger than 30 with COVID-19, enrolled during active disease. Both conserved end residues are part of each CDR3. D genes are given only for firm matches. Not every row has a clone size; where given, it reads once, few, many or a size class.

J gene: TRBJ1-5; clone size: -; D gene: TRBD1; V gene: TRBV19; CDR3 DNA: TGTGCCAGTAAACCGGCCCTGACAGGGTTTCAGCCCCAGCATTTT; CDR3 protein: CASKPALTGFQPQHF
J gene: TRBJ2-7; clone size: -; D gene: TRBD2; V gene: TRBV27; CDR3 DNA: TGTGCCAGCTCCCTAGCGGGAGGGCCTCGGTACTTC; CDR3 protein: CASSLAGGPRYF
J gene: TRBJ2-1; clone size: -; D gene: TRBD2; V gene: TRBV5-1; CDR3 DNA: TGCGCCAGCAGCCTGCGGGGGGTAGGTAGCGGGAATAGGAATGAGCAGTTCTTC; CDR3 protein: CASSLRGVGSGNRNEQFF
J gene: TRBJ1-2; clone size: -; D gene: -; V gene: TRBV5-6; CDR3 DNA: TGTGCCAGCAGCTTCTCTCCGAGTTTCTATGGCTACACCTTC; CDR3 protein: CASSFSPSFYGYTF
J gene: TRBJ2-3; clone size: -; D gene: -; V gene: TRBV4-3; CDR3 DNA: TGCGCCAGCAGCCAAGACCGAGTATGGAGAACGACAGATACGCAGTATTTT; CDR3 protein: CASSQDRVWRTTDTQYF
J gene: TRBJ2-1; clone size: once; D gene: -; V gene: TRBV7-3; CDR3 DNA: TGTGCCAGCAGCTTAACAGGTACAGTCTCCTACAATGAGCAGTTCTTC; CDR3 protein: CASSLTGTVSYNEQFF
J gene: TRBJ1-6; clone size: -; D gene: -; V gene: TRBV6-5; CDR3 DNA: TGTGCCAGCAGTTACTCGGGGGGGCGAAAGGAGTCACCCCTCCACTTT; CDR3 protein: CASSYSGGRKESPLHF
J gene: TRBJ2-7; clone size: -; D gene: TRBD1; V gene: TRBV6-2/TRBV6-3; CDR3 DNA: TGTGCCAGCAGCTCGCGACGGGACAGGTCCTACGAGCAGTACTTC; CDR3 protein: CASSSRRDRSYEQYF
J gene: TRBJ2-7; clone size: -; D gene: -; V gene: TRBV4-3; CDR3 DNA: TGCGCCAGCAGCCAAGAAGGCCAGCGGCCCTACGAGCAGTACTTC; CDR3 protein: CASSQEGQRPYEQYF
J gene: TRBJ2-7; clone size: -; D gene: TRBD2; V gene: TRBV9; CDR3 DNA: TGTGCCAGCTCCGACGCCCTAGCGGGCCACGAGCAGTACTTC; CDR3 protein: CASSDALAGHEQYF
J gene: TRBJ2-1; clone size: -; D gene: -; V gene: TRBV6-5; CDR3 DNA: TGTGCCAGCAGTTACGGGTCTAGCCAATACAATGAGCAGTTCTTC; CDR3 protein: CASSYGSSQYNEQFF
J gene: TRBJ1-4; clone size: -; D gene: -; V gene: TRBV5-6; CDR3 DNA: TGTGCCAGCAGCTGGTACAGGGTCATGGATGAAAAACTGTTTTTT; CDR3 protein: CASSWYRVMDEKLFF
J gene: TRBJ2-4; clone size: -; D gene: -; V gene: TRBV27; CDR3 DNA: TGTGCCAGCAGCCCGACTTCCCAAAACATTCAGTACTTC; CDR3 protein: CASSPTSQNIQYF
J gene: TRBJ2-2; clone size: -; D gene: TRBD2; V gene: TRBV2; CDR3 DNA: TGTGCCAGCACCTGGACTAGCGAGACCGGGGAGCTGTTTTTT; CDR3 protein: CASTWTSETGELFF
J gene: TRBJ2-5; clone size: -; D gene: -; V gene: TRBV6-5; CDR3 DNA: TGTGCCAGCAGTTGGGGGGGCGGGGTGGAGACCCAGTACTTC; CDR3 protein: CASSWGGGVETQYF
J gene: TRBJ2-7; clone size: -; D gene: TRBD2; V gene: TRBV13; CDR3 DNA: TGTGCCAGCAGCCGAATGGGACTAGCGGGAGTTCGCGAGCAGTACTTC; CDR3 protein: CASSRMGLAGVREQYF
J gene: TRBJ2-2; clone size: -; D gene: -; V gene: TRBV4-3; CDR3 DNA: TGCGCCAGCAGCCAAGATACGGGAGCGGACGGGGAGCTGTTTTTT; CDR3 protein: CASSQDTGADGELFF